The 17 T cell receptor beta chains given below trace back to one sample, sequenced in a study of T-cell reconstitution after alpha-beta-depleted transplantation in children. A TCRbeta library incorporating unique molecular identifiers was prepared. MiXCR was run by TCRdb on the PCR reads, yielding one entry per CDR3 protein. The repertoire consists of roughly 280,000 distinct CDR3 sequences, with around a tenth occurring once and the leading ten covering about 20%. Specimen: peripheral blood, collected 180 days after TCRalphabeta/CD19-depleted stem cell transplant. The receptors originated from a male patient aged 2 to 9 who had a stem cell transplant for chronic granulomatous disease, so the T cells may come from the graft donor.

This clonotype was picked up many times. V usage is TRBV7-9 and J usage is TRBJ2-1; no clear D gene. The CDR3 runs to 13 residues. The germline V gene encodes CDR1 SEHNR and CDR2 FQNEAQ (reference sequence). V was cut by 5 bases and J by 4 bases, with 9 bases left in between. CDR3 sequence: CASSGVRYNEQFF. CDR3 DNA: TGTGCCAGCAGCGGAGTGCGTTACAATGAGCAGTTCTTC.

This clonotype came up many times. The rearrangement links TRBV9 to TRBJ2-1; 10 bases fit TRBD1. Germline V gene sequence: CDR1 SGDLS, CDR2 YYNGEE. This CDR3 spans 16 amino acids. The junction had 8 bases not matched to a gene; V was cut back by 0 bases and J by 8 bases. Written as DNA, the CDR3 is TGTGCCAGCAGCGTAGCTATGGGGACAGGGGAGGATGAGCAGTTCTTC. Translated, it gives CASSVAMGTGEDEQFF.

Many counts were recorded for this clonotype. The chain couples TRBV12-3 or TRBV12-4 to TRBJ2-7; D possibly corresponds to TRBD1 (5 bases). Trimming took off 3 bases at V and 6 bases at J, with 15 bases between the two ends. This CDR3 is built from 14 residues. The CDR3 spells CASSFGRDPCEQYF. CDR3 nucleotide sequence: TGTGCCAGCAGTTTTGGCAGGGATCCCTGCGAGCAGTACTTC.

This clonotype was seen repeatedly, ten times or more. The genes are TRBV3-1 and TRBJ1-2; 12 nucleotides align to TRBD1. There are 14 residues in the CDR3. The ends lost 4 bases at V and 7 bases at J; junction bases unmatched: 4. CDR1 and CDR2 (germline): LGHDT, YNNKEL (reference sequence). CDR3 in amino acids: CASSLGTGGSGYTF. The CDR3 coding sequence is TGTGCCAGCAGCCTTGGGACAGGGGGCTCTGGCTACACCTTC.

This clonotype was found many times. The chain joins TRBV4-3 to TRBJ2-2; TRBD1 matches 8 bases. Germline V gene lookup returns CDR1 LGHNA and CDR2 YSLEER. The length of the CDR3 is 17 residues. Trimming took 1 base from V and 1 from J; bases not matched to a gene: 5. In DNA form, the CDR3 reads TGCGCCAGCAGCCAAGCCCCAGGGGGCATGAACACCGGGGAGCTGTTTTTT. This codes for CASSQAPGGMNTGELFF.

Turning to this clonotype: Compared with germline, one end of the junction differs, possibly owing to a read error. The genes are TRBV25-1 and TRBJ1-2; D unclear. The CDR3 is 13 amino acids. CDR1 is MGHDK, CDR2 SYGVNS, per germline. The CDR3 sequence: CASSVTGNYGDTF. CDR3 DNA sequence: TGTGCCAGCAGTGTGACGGGGAACTATGGCGACACCTTC.

This clonotype was seen many times. The V call is TRBV30, the J call TRBJ2-3, with D maybe TRBD2 (5 bases). The CDR3 runs to 16 residues. V was trimmed by 3 bases and J by 0 bases, leaving 16 bases between them. Germline V gives CDR1 GTSNPN, CDR2 SVGIG (reference sequence). DNA of the CDR3: TGTGCCTGGAGCAAAAGTCCAGGCGGGAGCACAGATACGCAGTATTTT. It translates to CAWSKSPGGSTDTQYF.

This clonotype was picked up a small number of times. The rearrangement links TRBV3-1 to TRBJ2-3; 7 bases agree with TRBD2. Germline lookup yields CDR1 LGHDT and CDR2 YNNKEL (reference sequence). Trimming at V came to 0 bases and at J to 0 bases, leaving 6 bases not matched to a gene. The CDR3 length is 17 residues. This CDR3 reads CASSQDLSSGSTDTQYF. The DNA for the CDR3 is TGTGCCAGCAGCCAAGATTTGTCTAGCGGAAGCACAGATACGCAGTATTTT.

This clonotype occurred many times. The chain recombines TRBV9 with TRBJ2-3; the D is unclear. Germline CDR1 and CDR2: SGDLS and YYNGEE. Trimming cost V 2 bases and J 4 bases, with 11 bases left between them. CDR3 length equals 14 residues. The CDR3 here is CASSVALTSDTQYF. In DNA form, the CDR3 reads TGTGCCAGCAGCGTTGCTTTAACCTCAGATACGCAGTATTTT.

With regard to this clonotype: One base away lies a much larger clone, so this may be a sequencing read error. The chain recombines TRBV7-9 with TRBJ2-7; the match to TRBD2 covers 9 bases. Looked up from germline, CDR1 is SEHNR and CDR2 is FQNEAQ (reference sequence). The CDR3 length is 14 residues. After removal of 7 bases from V and 2 bases from J, the junction contained 6 bases not matched to a gene. In DNA, the CDR3 is TGTGCCAGCACCGCGACTAGCGGCCCCTACGAGCAGTACTTC. Amino acids: CASTATSGPYEQYF.

The sample holds a few counts of this clonotype. The V gene is TRBV7-2, the J gene TRBJ2-1; 9 bases align to TRBD2. Germline-derived CDR1 and CDR2 are SGHTA and FQGNSA. The CDR3 runs 16 residues. Trimming cost V 6 bases and J 1 base; bases outside gene matches: 7. CDR3 sequence: CASSTIAGASYNEQFF. CDR3 in DNA: TGTGCCAGCAGTACAATAGCGGGGGCGTCCTACAATGAGCAGTTCTTC.

This clonotype was picked up many times. The chain employs TRBV7-2 and TRBJ1-3; a possible D gene is TRBD1 (6 bases). The CDR3 is made up of 14 amino acids. Germline assignment: CDR1 SGHTA and CDR2 FQGNSA. Trimming stripped 1 base from V and 3 bases from J, with 7 bases between. CDR3 bases: TGTGCCAGCAGCTTAGAGACAGGTGGAAACACCATATATTTT. This translates into CASSLETGGNTIYF.

This clonotype occurred a few times. The CDR3 protein is CSARPFVTFGYEQYF. DNA of the CDR3: TGCAGTGCTCGCCCCTTTGTTACCTTCGGCTACGAGCAGTACTTC. This sequence joins TRBV20-1 and TRBJ2-7; D remains ambiguous. The germline V and J ends were trimmed by 5 bases and 3 bases, with 20 bases remaining between them. The V gene's germline CDR1 is DFQATT and CDR2 SNEGSKA (reference sequence). The CDR3 is 15 residues long.

This clonotype was detected a few times. V is TRBV11-2 and J is TRBJ2-1, with a tentative D call TRBD1 (6 bases). V lost 5 bases and J 2 bases, leaving 13 bases between the germline ends. This CDR3 is 15 amino acids long. Germline V gene lookup returns CDR1 SGHAT and CDR2 FQNNGV. The DNA for the CDR3 is TGTGCCAGCAGCCCCGGACAGAAGACCTACAATGAGCAGTTCTTC. Its protein product is CASSPGQKTYNEQFF. Looking up the rest from reference TRBV11-2 and TRBJ2-1 gives the full variable domain: EAGVAQSPRYKIIEKRQSVAFWCNPISGHATLYWYQQILGQGPKLLIQFQNNGVVDDSQLPKDRFSAERLKGVDSTLKIQPAKLEDSAVYLCASSPGQKTYNEQFFGPGTRLTVL.

This clonotype was seen at least ten times. The chain is built from TRBV5-1 and TRBJ2-7; D not certain. V was cut by 1 base and J by 5 bases, with 16 bases left in between. In germline, CDR1 is SGHRS, CDR2 YFSETQ. The length of the CDR3 is 15 residues. The CDR3, as DNA: TGCGCCAGCAGCTTGCTCTTAGGAGATCTCGACGAGCAGTACTTC. Residues: CASSLLLGDLDEQYF.

This clonotype was seen repeatedly, ten times or more. V is TRBV10-3 and J is TRBJ2-3; 12 bases fit TRBD2. The CDR3 runs to 15 residues. Germline values: CDR1 ENHRY, CDR2 SYGVKD. The V gene end was trimmed by 5 bases and the J gene end by 5 bases; junction bases not matched to a gene: 5. CDR3 coding DNA: TGTGCCATCAGTAAGGGACTAGCGGGCCAAGATACGCAGTATTTT. Translation gives CAISKGLAGQDTQYF.

For this clonotype: This may be a read error, as it is one base from a much larger clone. V gene TRBV12-3 or TRBV12-4 combines with J gene TRBJ2-7; no definite D call. The CDR3 is made up of 12 amino acids. The germline V and J ends were trimmed by 5 bases and 5 bases, with 10 bases remaining between them. CDR3 sequence (DNA): TGTGCCAGCAGTCTCTTGCCCGACGAGCAGTACTTC. This translates into CASSLLPDEQYF.